A selection of T cell receptor beta chains follows, all from one sample in a study of blood T cell repertoires in COVID-19. Libraries were prepared by immunoSEQ multiplex PCR; TCRdb keeps only in-frame clonotypes and omits some of them. Among over 90,000 clones, 86% were seen once, and the ten largest hold about 1.8%. The sequenced material came from peripheral blood. The source is a man older than 75 with acute or convalescent COVID-19. Both conserved end residues are part of each CDR3. The order of the fields is CDR3 protein, CDR3 DNA, V gene, D gene, J gene, clone size. A D gene is named only where the DNA matches it firmly. The size entry is marked missing in some rows and otherwise reads once, few, many or a size class.

CDR3 protein: CASAGATNEKLFF
CDR3 DNA: TGTGCCAGCGCGGGGGCCACTAATGAAAAACTGTTTTTT
V gene: TRBV28
D gene: NA
J gene: TRBJ1-4
clone size: NA

CDR3 protein: CASSLAGGFEAFF
CDR3 DNA: TGTGCCAGCAGTTTGGCAGGGGGCTTTGAAGCTTTCTTT
V gene: TRBV6-2/TRBV6-3
D gene: TRBD1
J gene: TRBJ1-1
clone size: NA

CDR3 protein: CASSLEAGPYGYTF
CDR3 DNA: TGTGCCAGCAGCTTAGAGGCAGGGCCCTATGGCTACACCTTC
V gene: TRBV7-9
D gene: NA
J gene: TRBJ1-2
clone size: once

CDR3 protein: CASSQGSGATGELFF
CDR3 DNA: TGTGCCAGCAGCCAAGGGAGCGGGGCCACCGGGGAGCTGTTTTTT
V gene: TRBV3-1/TRBV3-2
D gene: TRBD2
J gene: TRBJ2-2
clone size: NA

CDR3 protein: CASSKAGTGGFQPQHF
CDR3 DNA: TGTGCCAGCAGCAAGGCCGGGACAGGGGGCTTTCAGCCCCAGCATTTT
V gene: TRBV7-8
D gene: TRBD1
J gene: TRBJ1-5
clone size: NA

CDR3 protein: CASSLLAGMIYEQYF
CDR3 DNA: TGTGCCAGCAGCTTGCTAGCGGGAATGATCTACGAGCAGTACTTC
V gene: TRBV7-8
D gene: TRBD2
J gene: TRBJ2-7
clone size: NA

CDR3 protein: CASSKAWAATYEQYF
CDR3 DNA: TGTGCCAGCAGCAAAGCTTGGGCTGCAACCTACGAGCAGTACTTC
V gene: TRBV21-1
D gene: NA
J gene: TRBJ2-7
clone size: NA

CDR3 protein: CSVVGASDSSYEQYF
CDR3 DNA: TGCAGCGTTGTCGGGGCTAGCGATAGCTCCTACGAGCAGTACTTC
V gene: TRBV29-1
D gene: NA
J gene: TRBJ2-7
clone size: NA

CDR3 protein: CASSYESGNTIYF
CDR3 DNA: TGTGCCAGCAGTTACGAGTCTGGAAACACCATATATTTT
V gene: TRBV6-5
D gene: NA
J gene: TRBJ1-3
clone size: NA

CDR3 protein: CSVELAGGPDTQYF
CDR3 DNA: TGCAGCGTTGAACTAGCGGGAGGGCCGGATACGCAGTATTTT
V gene: TRBV29-1
D gene: TRBD2
J gene: TRBJ2-3
clone size: NA

CDR3 protein: CASSSAGTGPYGYTF
CDR3 DNA: TGTGCCAGCAGTTCCGCCGGGACAGGACCCTATGGCTACACCTTC
V gene: TRBV6-5
D gene: TRBD1
J gene: TRBJ1-2
clone size: NA

CDR3 protein: CAWSTVSGELFF
CDR3 DNA: TGTGCCTGGAGCACAGTGTCCGGGGAGCTGTTTTTT
V gene: TRBV30
D gene: NA
J gene: TRBJ2-2
clone size: NA

CDR3 protein: CAWRGTGYNEKLFF
CDR3 DNA: TGTGCCTGGAGGGGGACAGGTTATAATGAAAAACTGTTTTTT
V gene: TRBV30
D gene: TRBD1
J gene: TRBJ1-4
clone size: NA

CDR3 protein: CASRGLAGDNEQFF
CDR3 DNA: TGTGCCAGCAGAGGACTAGCGGGAGACAATGAGCAGTTCTTC
V gene: TRBV6-5
D gene: TRBD2
J gene: TRBJ2-1
clone size: NA

CDR3 protein: CASSSRANYGYTF
CDR3 DNA: TGTGCCAGCAGCTCCAGGGCAAACTATGGCTACACCTTC
V gene: TRBV5-4
D gene: NA
J gene: TRBJ1-2
clone size: NA

CDR3 protein: CASSQDRATSTDTQYF
CDR3 DNA: TGTGCCAGCAGTCAAGACAGGGCAACTAGCACAGATACGCAGTATTTT
V gene: TRBV28
D gene: TRBD1
J gene: TRBJ2-3
clone size: NA